This TCR beta chain comes out of a study of cytomegalovirus exposure and HLA in healthy donors. As regards this clone: Its antigen is currently unknown.

PCR used 60 Vbeta primers and 13 Jbeta primers. Assay: immunoSEQ multiplex PCR; the TCRdb copy retains only in-frame clones and omits some. The sample lists approximately 150,000 clones; 70% to 85% were seen once. General study results and limits: For TCR beta chains, V- and J-gene trimming was later linked to a missense DCLRE1C variant. A later look showed TCR association rates differing by HLA locus, highest for DRB1 and lowest for HLA-C. In a later analysis, donors in an Asian-associated ancestry cluster reportedly had fewer N-insertions in productive TCRs than the cohort mean. Earlier findings revealed that most TCR beta V segments proved productive either about 87% or about 30% of the time.

The sequence derives from a male donor in good health and CMV-seronegative. Sequencing was carried out using PBMCs.

In DNA form, the CDR3 reads TGTGCCAGCAGTGTAGTGGGCGCTTTCCAAGAGACCCAGTACTTC. This codes for CASSVVGAFQETQYF. The chain links TRBV2 to TRBJ2-5; D is unresolved. V lost 4 bases and J lost 1, with 13 bases in between. Germline loops: CDR1 SNHLY, CDR2 FYNNEI. The CDR3 runs to 15 residues.